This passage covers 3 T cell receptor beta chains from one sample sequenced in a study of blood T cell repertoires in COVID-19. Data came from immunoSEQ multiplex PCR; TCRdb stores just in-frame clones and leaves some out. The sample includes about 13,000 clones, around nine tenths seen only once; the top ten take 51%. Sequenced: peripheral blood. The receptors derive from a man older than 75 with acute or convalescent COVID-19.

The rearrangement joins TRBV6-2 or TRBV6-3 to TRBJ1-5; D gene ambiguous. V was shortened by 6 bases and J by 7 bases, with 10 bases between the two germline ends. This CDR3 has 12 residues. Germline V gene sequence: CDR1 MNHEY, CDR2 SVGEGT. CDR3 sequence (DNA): TGTGCCAGCAGCGAGCAAAAGCAGCCCCAGCATTTT. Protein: CASSEQKQPQHF.

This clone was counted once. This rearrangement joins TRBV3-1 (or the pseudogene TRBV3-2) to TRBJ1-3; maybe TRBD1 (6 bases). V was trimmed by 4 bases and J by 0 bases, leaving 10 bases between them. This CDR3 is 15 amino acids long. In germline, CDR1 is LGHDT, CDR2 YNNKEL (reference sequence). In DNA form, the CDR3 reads TGTGCCAGCAGCCGCTGGACAGCCTCTGGAAACACCATATATTTT. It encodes CASSRWTASGNTIYF.

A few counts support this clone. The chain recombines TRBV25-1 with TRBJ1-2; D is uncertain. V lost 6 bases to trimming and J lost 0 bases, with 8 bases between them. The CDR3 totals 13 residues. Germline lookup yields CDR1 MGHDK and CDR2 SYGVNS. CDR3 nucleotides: TGTGCCAGCAGGCGGGCGTCTAACTATGGCTACACCTTC. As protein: CASRRASNYGYTF.